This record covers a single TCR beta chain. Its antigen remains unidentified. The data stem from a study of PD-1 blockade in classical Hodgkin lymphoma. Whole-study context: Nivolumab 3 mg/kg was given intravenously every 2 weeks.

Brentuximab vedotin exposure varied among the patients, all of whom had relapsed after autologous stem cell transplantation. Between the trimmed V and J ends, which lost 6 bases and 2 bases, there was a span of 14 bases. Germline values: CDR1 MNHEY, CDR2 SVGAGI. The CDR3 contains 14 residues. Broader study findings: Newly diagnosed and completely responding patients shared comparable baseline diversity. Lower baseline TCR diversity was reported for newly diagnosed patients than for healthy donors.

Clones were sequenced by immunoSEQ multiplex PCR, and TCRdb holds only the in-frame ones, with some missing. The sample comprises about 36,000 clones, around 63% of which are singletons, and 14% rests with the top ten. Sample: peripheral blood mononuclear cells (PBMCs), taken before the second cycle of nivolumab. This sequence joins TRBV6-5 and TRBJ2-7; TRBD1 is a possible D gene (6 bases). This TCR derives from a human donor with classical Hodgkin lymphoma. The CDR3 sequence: CASSRLQGTYEQYF. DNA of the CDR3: TGTGCCAGCAGCCGTCTACAGGGTACCTACGAGCAGTACTTC.